Shown below are 11 T cell receptor beta chains from a single sample sequenced in a study of regulatory T cells in long-lasting Graves disease. Libraries of TCR beta came from iRepertoire HTBI primers plus Arm-PCR of CDR3 regions. One entry per CDR3 protein, called by TCRdb with MiXCR from the multiplex PCR reads. Among about 620,000 distinct CDR3 sequences listed, 16% were seen once. Sample time point: newly diagnosed GD, antithyroid drugs for less than 3 months. Researchers made the TCR library from RNA that was extracted from PBMCs. These data were also reused for a study on T cells in Graves' hyperthyroidism and ophthalmopathy.

The sequenced sample was peripheral blood mononuclear cells (PBMCs), obtained at new diagnosis, from a patient treated with antithyroid drugs. These receptors originate from a woman between 25 and 40 years old with Graves disease.

This clonotype showed up many times. The chain has TRBV12-3 or TRBV12-4 and TRBJ2-7; 9 positions match TRBD1. The CDR3 is made up of 15 amino acids. The junction had 7 bases not matched to a gene; V was cut back by 5 bases and J by 2 bases. The CDR3 is CASSRTGAPTYEQYF. As DNA, the CDR3 is TGTGCCAGCAGTCGGACAGGGGCCCCTACCTACGAGCAGTACTTC.

This clonotype was seen ten or more times. This chain uses TRBV11-2 with TRBJ1-1, with D maybe TRBD1 (5 bases). The CDR3 sequence is 15 residues long. Trimming shortened V by 1 base and J by 5 bases, and 14 bases separated the two germline ends. CDR1 is SGHAT and CDR2 is FQNNGV in the germline V gene. This chain's CDR3 is CASSLGLGGWTEAFF. CDR3 nucleotide sequence: TGTGCCAGCAGCTTAGGTCTGGGGGGATGGACTGAAGCTTTCTTT.

The CDR3 protein is CASSLNLAGAVFF. The CDR3 DNA reads TGTGCCAGCAGTTTAAACCTAGCGGGAGCGGTGTTCTTC. The chain has TRBV28 and TRBJ2-1; 10 bases match TRBD2. The CDR3 consists of 13 residues. V trimming: 2 bases; J trimming: 15 bases; junction bases outside the gene matches: 7. From germline, CDR1 is MDHEN and CDR2 SYDVKM.

The gene calls are TRBV18 and TRBJ2-7; 8 positions match TRBD2. The ends lost 3 bases at V and 4 bases at J; junction bases unmatched: 11. CDR3 length: 16 amino acids. The V gene's germline CDR1 is KGHSH and CDR2 LQKENI. CDR3 amino acids: CASSPSASGQAYEQYF. In DNA, the CDR3 is TGTGCCAGCTCACCCTCAGCTAGCGGGCAGGCGTACGAGCAGTACTTC.

Note on this clonotype: At one end the junction does not follow the germline gene, possibly because of a read error. The chain employs TRBV6-1 and TRBJ2-7; no definite D call. The CDR3 is 10 amino acids. CDR1 and CDR2 from the germline V gene are MNHNS and SASEGT. CDR3: CASSSYERYF. CDR3 bases: TGTGCCAGCAGTAGCTACGAGCGGTACTTC.

This clonotype has ten or more counts. This rearrangement joins TRBV28 to TRBJ2-1; perhaps TRBD2 as D (6 bases). V was shortened by 2 bases and J by 3 bases, with 14 bases between the two germline ends. From germline, CDR1 is MDHEN and CDR2 SYDVKM. The CDR3 length is 16 residues. The DNA of the CDR3 is TGTGCCAGCAGTTTAGGGGGGTCCCATTTCTACAATGAGCAGTTCTTC. Encoded protein: CASSLGGSHFYNEQFF.

The chain has TRBV19 and TRBJ2-2, with D uncertain. This CDR3 is 13 amino acids long. Per germline, CDR1 LNHDA and CDR2 SQIVND (reference sequence). Trimming cost V 9 bases and J 1 base, with 9 bases left between them. In DNA form, the CDR3 reads TGTGCCAGCAACAAGCGGAACACCGGGGAGCTGTTTTTT. This gives the protein CASNKRNTGELFF.

In this sample, this clonotype turned up a few times. This chain uses TRBV30 with TRBJ1-6; 7 bases match TRBD1. This CDR3 region has 13 residues. CDR1 is GTSNPN, CDR2 SVGIG, per germline (reference sequence). V was clipped by 3 bases and J by 10 bases; unmatched bases: 6. The CDR3 nucleotides are TGTGCCTGGAGAGGACAGGTCAACTCACCCCTCCACTTT. It translates to CAWRGQVNSPLHF. Supplemented by reference TRBV30 and TRBJ1-6, the full variable domain reads SQTIHQWPATLVQPVGSPLSLECTVEGTSNPNLYWYRQAAGRGLQLLFYSVGIGQISSEVPQNLSASRPQDRQFILSSKKLLLSDSGFYLCAWRGQVNSPLHFGNGTRLTVT.

The sample holds many counts of this clonotype. This sequence joins TRBV7-3 and TRBJ2-1; D is ambiguous. The V and J ends lost 4 bases and 0 bases respectively, with 10 bases between them. CDR3 length: 15 residues. The germline CDR1 and CDR2 sequences are SGHTA and FQGTGA. The CDR3 DNA is TGTGCCAGCAGCTCCGCACGGAGCTCCTACAATGAGCAGTTCTTC. Translating it yields CASSSARSSYNEQFF.

This clonotype showed up many times. CDR3 in DNA: TGTGCCAGTAGTATTGGGAGTCTACCGAACACTGAAGCTTTCTTT. Its translation is CASSIGSLPNTEAFF. The V and J genes are TRBV19 and TRBJ1-1; D remains unclear. Germline CDR1 is LNHDA and CDR2 is SQIVND (reference sequence). V lost 3 bases to trimming and J lost 1 base, with 12 bases between them. This CDR3 region has 15 residues.

This clonotype was seen a few times. The V and J genes are TRBV11-2 and TRBJ1-1; 7 nucleotides align to TRBD1. The CDR3 sequence is 15 residues long. Germline CDR1 SGHAT, CDR2 FQNNGV. V was clipped by 6 bases and J by 1 base; unmatched bases: 8. DNA of the CDR3: TGTGCCAGCAGAGGGGGGAACAGGGGGAACACTGAAGCTTTCTTT. Amino acid sequence: CASRGGNRGNTEAFF.